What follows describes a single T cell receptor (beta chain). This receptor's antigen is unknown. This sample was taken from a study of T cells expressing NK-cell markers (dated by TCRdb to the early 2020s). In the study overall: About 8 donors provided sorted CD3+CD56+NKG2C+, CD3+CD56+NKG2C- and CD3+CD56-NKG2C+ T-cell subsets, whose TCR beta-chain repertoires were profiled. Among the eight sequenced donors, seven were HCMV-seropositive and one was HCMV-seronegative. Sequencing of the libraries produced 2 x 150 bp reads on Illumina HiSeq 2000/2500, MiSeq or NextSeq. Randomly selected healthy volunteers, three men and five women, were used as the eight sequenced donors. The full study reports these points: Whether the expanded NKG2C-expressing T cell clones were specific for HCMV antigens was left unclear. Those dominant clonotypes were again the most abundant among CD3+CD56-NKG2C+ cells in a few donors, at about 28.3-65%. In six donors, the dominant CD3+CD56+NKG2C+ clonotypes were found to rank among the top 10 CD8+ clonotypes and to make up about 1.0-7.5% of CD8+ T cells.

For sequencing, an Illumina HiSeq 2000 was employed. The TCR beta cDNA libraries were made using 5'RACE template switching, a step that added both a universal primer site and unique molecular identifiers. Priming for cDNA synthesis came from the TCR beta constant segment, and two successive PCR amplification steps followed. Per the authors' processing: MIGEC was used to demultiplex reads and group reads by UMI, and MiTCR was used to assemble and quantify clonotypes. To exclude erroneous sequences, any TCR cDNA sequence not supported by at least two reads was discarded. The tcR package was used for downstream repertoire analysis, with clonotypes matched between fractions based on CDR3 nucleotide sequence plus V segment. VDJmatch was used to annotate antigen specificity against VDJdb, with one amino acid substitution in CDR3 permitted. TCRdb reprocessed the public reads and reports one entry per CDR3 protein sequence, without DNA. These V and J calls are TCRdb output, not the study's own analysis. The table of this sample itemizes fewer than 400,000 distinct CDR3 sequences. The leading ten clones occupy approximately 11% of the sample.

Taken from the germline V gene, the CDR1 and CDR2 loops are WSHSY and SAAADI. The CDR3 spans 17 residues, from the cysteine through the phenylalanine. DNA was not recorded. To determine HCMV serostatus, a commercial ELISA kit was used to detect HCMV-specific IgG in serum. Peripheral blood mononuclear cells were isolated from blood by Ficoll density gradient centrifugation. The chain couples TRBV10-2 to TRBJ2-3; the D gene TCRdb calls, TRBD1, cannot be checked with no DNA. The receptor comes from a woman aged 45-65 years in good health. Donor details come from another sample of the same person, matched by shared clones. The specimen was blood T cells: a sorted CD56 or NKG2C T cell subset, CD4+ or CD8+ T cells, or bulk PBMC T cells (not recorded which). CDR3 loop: CASSEATPGPSPDTQYF.